A selection of T cell receptor beta chains follows, all from one sample in a study of T cells expressing NK-cell markers. TCRdb processed the 5' RACE reads again and assigns one entry to each CDR3 protein, with no DNA. The listing records over 350,000 distinct CDR3 sequences. Sequencing was performed on blood T cells: a sorted CD56 or NKG2C T cell subset, CD4+ or CD8+ T cells, or bulk PBMC T cells (not recorded which). These TCRs come from a woman between 50 and 59 years old in good health. CDR3s include the opening cysteine and the closing phenylalanine or tryptophan.

v_gene	j_gene	CDR3aa
TRBV12-3/TRBV12-4	TRBJ1-1	CASSDPGHSNTEAFF
TRBV20-1	TRBJ2-5	CSAISSGRSLETQYF
TRBV5-1	TRBJ2-3	CASRTGDTSTDTQYF
TRBV24-1	TRBJ2-1	CATSDLQTSGGYNEQFF
TRBV28	TRBJ2-4	CASSYPGGNIQYF
TRBV10-1	TRBJ2-1	CASSDPGLAGSYNEQFF
TRBV20-1	TRBJ2-1	CSARYAADEQFF
TRBV5-1	TRBJ2-3	CASTREAVSPDTQYF
TRBV11-2	TRBJ2-2	CASSQTVGELFF
TRBV20-1	TRBJ2-1	CSAPAHLALNEQFF
TRBV7-2	TRBJ1-3	CASSSTGLGTGNTIYF
TRBV7-2	TRBJ2-1	CASSLRRLGEQFF
TRBV10-1	TRBJ2-5	CASSEFGGSVETQYF
TRBV7-9	TRBJ2-5	CASSFLGRQETQYF
TRBV20-1	TRBJ2-1	CSARAIGRTSSYNEQFF
TRBV20-1	TRBJ1-2	CSARAPGTGYGYTF
TRBV20-1	TRBJ2-1	CSAPLAGRGNEQFF
TRBV20-1	TRBJ1-5	CSARGGGEFDSNQPQHF
TRBV29-1	TRBJ1-1	CSVDQFENTEAFF
TRBV7-9	TRBJ2-3	CASSLAQRAAYLYF
TRBV25-1	TRBJ2-2	CASSEFGQGVNTGELFF
TRBV12-3/TRBV12-4	TRBJ2-1	CASSLKSYNEQFF
TRBV30	TRBJ2-1	CAWTSGPGEQFF
TRBV12-3/TRBV12-4	TRBJ2-7	CASSLNGYSYEQYF
TRBV3-1	TRBJ1-6	CASSQAWENSPLHF
TRBV24-1	TRBJ2-2	CATSDTGELFF
TRBV7-9	TRBJ1-5	CASSFGGGAGNQPQHF
TRBV6-5	TRBJ2-3	CATNSGTSGTDTQYF
TRBV29-1	TRBJ2-5	CSQQTGVETQYF
TRBV12-3/TRBV12-4	TRBJ2-3	CASGLVRRGRRGTDTQYF
TRBV24-1	TRBJ2-2	CATSDFGLATGELFF
TRBV6-6	TRBJ1-2	CASSYDRASTTF
TRBV2	TRBJ2-5	CASIPGGPETQYF
TRBV5-1	TRBJ2-1	CASSPSGWNEQFF
TRBV27	TRBJ2-7	CASSIPGHVYEQYF
TRBV29-1	TRBJ1-2	CSVTPRLSNYGYTF
TRBV2	TRBJ2-2	CASKAGTGTGELFF
TRBV6-6	TRBJ2-7	CASRRVAAPYEQYF
TRBV20-1	TRBJ2-3	CSAQDRRTDTQYF
TRBV4-1	TRBJ2-1	CASSQVPAGSGDEQFF
TRBV5-1	TRBJ2-3	CASTGGGRSSTDTQYF
TRBV20-1	TRBJ2-1	CSAGGGQRSYNEQFF
TRBV20-1	TRBJ2-6	CSSLAGGVSGANVLTF
TRBV5-1	TRBJ2-5	CASSLAQGELATQYF
TRBV10-2	TRBJ1-1	CASSGTRNTEAFF
TRBV3-1	TRBJ2-5	CASSQDRGQPQETQYF
TRBV27	TRBJ2-7	CASSPERTGVSYEQYF
TRBV20-1	TRBJ2-3	CSARGAEDTQYF
TRBV9	TRBJ1-3	CASSPSPSSSGNTIYF
TRBV10-3	TRBJ2-3	CAITPGGDTQYF
TRBV11-2	TRBJ2-5	CASSLSGREGETQYF